This T cell receptor (beta chain) was identified during a study of CDR3 diversity in severe acne. TCRdb reprocessed the PCR reads with MiXCR, giving one entry per CDR3 protein. The sample lists some 85,000 distinct CDR3 sequences, around 54% seen once, with 11% in the top ten. As for this clonotype: At one end, the junction sequence differs from germline, possibly due to a read error.

Material: blood. The TCR comes from a male donor with severe acne vulgaris.

The CDR3 protein is CASSPPGQVLFF. CDR3 nucleotides: TGTGCCAGCAGCCCTCCGGGACAGGTCCTATTCTTC. The chain has TRBV12-3 or TRBV12-4 and TRBJ2-7; 8 bases match TRBD1. This CDR3 is 12 amino acids long.